Sequencing of this TCR beta chain was carried out in a study of T cells after yellow fever vaccination. Study-level results: Once the booster was given, most primary-vaccination clones reappeared, at about 96% for CD4 and over 85% for CD8.

This clonotype has more than one count but fewer than ten. Its specificity is not known. Germline V lookup: CDR1 MRHNA, CDR2 SNTAGT. Trimming stripped 11 bases from V and 4 bases from J, with 30 bases between. The CDR3 loop spans 18 amino acids. TCRdb re-called the 5' RACE reads with MiXCR, one entry per CDR3 protein. The repertoire holds over 100,000 distinct CDR3 sequences, with under 9% as singletons. The rearrangement uses TRBV6-4 and TRBJ2-1; TRBD2 might be the D (6 bases). The sequencing here drew on CD8+ T cells sorted from PBMCs, taken 45 days after the yellow fever booster vaccination. The TCR was taken from a man younger than 45 who received the YFV17D yellow fever vaccine. This CDR3 reads CAFSLGRSGAGLYNEQFF. The CDR3 DNA is TGTGCCTTCAGTTTAGGAAGAAGTGGAGCGGGCCTATACAATGAGCAGTTCTTC.